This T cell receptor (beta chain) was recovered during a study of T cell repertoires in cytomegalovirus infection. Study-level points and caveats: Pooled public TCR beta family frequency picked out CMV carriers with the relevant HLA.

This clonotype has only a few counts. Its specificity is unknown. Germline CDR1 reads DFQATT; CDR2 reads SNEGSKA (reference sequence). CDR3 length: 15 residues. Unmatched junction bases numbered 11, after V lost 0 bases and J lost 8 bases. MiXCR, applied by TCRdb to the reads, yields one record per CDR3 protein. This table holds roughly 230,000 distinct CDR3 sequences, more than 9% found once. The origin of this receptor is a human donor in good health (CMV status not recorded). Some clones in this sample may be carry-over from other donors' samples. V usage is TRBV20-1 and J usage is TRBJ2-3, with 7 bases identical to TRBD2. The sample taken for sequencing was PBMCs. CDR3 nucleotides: TGCAGTGCTAGAGATAAGGCGGGAGCCTTCGGTACGCAGTATTTT. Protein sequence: CSARDKAGAFGTQYF.